The rows below give T cell receptor beta chains drawn from one sample of a study of T-cell memory formation after mild COVID-19. One entry per CDR3 protein results from TCRdb running MiXCR on the 5' RACE reads. The sample lists some 150,000 distinct CDR3 sequences; 20% to 25% were seen once. Specimen: PBMCs or a T cell subset sorted from them (not recorded which). The source is an adult woman who had mild COVID-19 (a few samples of this study predate the infection). Cell type and time point are not known. The CDR3 runs from the conserved cysteine through the conserved F or W. A D gene is named only where the DNA matches it firmly. The size field is filled for only some rows; it gives once, few, many or a size class.

D	V	size	J	CDR3	DNA
TRBD1	TRBV29-1	few	TRBJ2-7	CSVATGDYEQYF	TGCAGCGTCGCTACAGGGGACTACGAGCAGTACTTC
.	TRBV20-1	few	TRBJ1-1	CSARSGNTEAFF	TGCAGTGCTAGATCGGGGAACACTGAAGCTTTCTTT
.	TRBV11-2	few	TRBJ1-6	CASSLGSSPLHF	TGTGCCAGCAGCTTAGGAAGTTCACCCCTCCACTTT
.	TRBV11-2	.	TRBJ1-2	CASSPLEGANYGYTF	TGTGCCAGCAGCCCTTTGGAGGGGGCTAACTATGGCTACACCTTC
.	TRBV5-1	once	TRBJ1-2	CASSSSPRDGYTF	TGCGCCAGCAGCTCCTCTCCCCGGGATGGCTACACCTTC
.	TRBV5-1	.	TRBJ1-1	CASSYEGEWMNTEAFF	TGCGCCAGCAGCTACGAGGGTGAGTGGATGAACACTGAAGCTTTCTTT
.	TRBV7-8	few	TRBJ2-1	CASSLAAFYDEQFF	TGTGCCAGCAGCTTAGCGGCCTTTTACGATGAGCAGTTCTTC
.	TRBV20-1	.	TRBJ1-5	CSAEDSNQPQHF	TGCAGTGCTGAGGACAGCAATCAGCCCCAGCATTTT
TRBD1	TRBV7-8	.	TRBJ1-5	CASSYGQGANQPQHF	TGTGCCAGCAGCTACGGACAGGGGGCGAACCAGCCCCAGCATTTT
TRBD2	TRBV28	few	TRBJ2-3	CASSLGRTSGRAPTDTQYF	TGTGCCAGCAGTTTAGGCCGGACTAGCGGGAGGGCCCCCACAGATACGCAGTATTTT
.	TRBV4-1	.	TRBJ1-2	CASSPPGGPGYGYTF	TGCGCCAGCAGCCCCCCCGGGGGGCCTGGCTATGGCTACACCTTC
.	TRBV15	.	TRBJ2-1	CATSRDRDTNNEQFF	TGTGCCACCAGCAGAGACAGGGACACCAACAATGAGCAGTTCTTC
.	TRBV11-3	.	TRBJ1-3	CASSPQKEPGNTIYF	TGTGCCAGCAGCCCACAAAAGGAACCTGGAAACACCATATATTTT
.	TRBV15	few	TRBJ1-2	CATSSPGKDYGYTF	TGTGCCACCAGCAGCCCCGGTAAGGACTATGGCTACACCTTC
.	TRBV7-9	.	TRBJ2-1	CASSLRIEQFF	TGTGCCAGCAGCTTAAGGATCGAGCAGTTCTTC
.	TRBV29-1	.	TRBJ2-5	CSVVEETQYF	TGCAGCGTTGTAGAAGAGACCCAGTACTTC
.	TRBV7-9	.	TRBJ2-1	CASSLSRWGDEQFF	TGTGCCAGCAGCTTATCGAGATGGGGCGATGAGCAGTTCTTC
.	TRBV7-2	many	TRBJ2-3	CASSLVFADTQYF	TGTGCCAGCAGCTTAGTCTTTGCAGATACGCAGTATTTT
.	TRBV20-1	few	TRBJ2-7	CSARGRVSSYEQYF	TGCAGTGCTAGGGGTCGGGTTAGCTCCTACGAGCAGTACTTC
TRBD1	TRBV7-2	.	TRBJ2-7	CASSLPGQYYEQYF	TGTGCCAGCAGCCTGCCGGGACAGTACTACGAGCAGTACTTC
TRBD1	TRBV7-2	.	TRBJ2-7	CASSTRGAGQGSYEQYF	TGTGCCAGCAGCACGCGTGGGGCGGGACAGGGTTCCTACGAGCAGTACTTC
.	TRBV4-3	.	TRBJ2-7	CASSQEDKELYEQYF	TGCGCCAGCAGCCAGGAAGACAAGGAGCTCTACGAGCAGTACTTC
.	TRBV7-9	.	TRBJ2-3	CASSNILAIPDTQYF	TGTGCCAGCAGCAATATTCTAGCGATCCCAGATACGCAGTATTTT
.	TRBV12-3/TRBV12-4	few	TRBJ1-2	CASSLALGYTF	TGTGCCAGCAGTTTAGCTCTCGGCTACACCTTC
TRBD2	TRBV5-6	many	TRBJ2-1	CASSIGTTYNEQFF	TGTGCCAGCAGCATAGGGACTACTTACAATGAGCAGTTCTTC
.	TRBV7-9	.	TRBJ2-1	CASSPRPDFYNEQFF	TGTGCCAGCAGCCCCCGCCCGGACTTCTACAATGAGCAGTTCTTC
.	TRBV7-9	.	TRBJ1-1	CASSLASQGTTEAFF	TGTGCCAGCAGCTTAGCCTCCCAGGGGACCACTGAAGCTTTCTTT
.	TRBV18	.	TRBJ2-7	CASSPDWQPYEQYF	TGTGCCAGCTCACCAGACTGGCAGCCCTACGAGCAGTACTTC